This T cell receptor (beta chain) was retrieved from a study of cytomegalovirus exposure and HLA in healthy donors. The PCR was carried out with 60 Vbeta primers and 13 Jbeta primers. This table comes from immunoSEQ multiplex PCR, and its TCRdb copy is limited to in-frame clones, with some not included. Among more than 110,000 clones listed, nearly 10% were seen once. CDR1 is SGDLS and CDR2 is YYNGEE in the germline V gene. The CDR3 covers 14 residues. The V end lost 3 bases, the J end lost 6 bases, and 15 bases lay between the germline ends. General study points: Presence/absence analysis assumed near-uniform sequencing depth across donors.

In its sample, this clone was seen a few times. The antigen is unknown. This TCR derives from a man aged 50 to 59 in good health and CMV-seronegative. The chain combines TRBV9 with TRBJ1-2, with D unresolved. Sequenced: PBMCs. The CDR3 bases are TGTGCCAGCAGCGGCCCATCGACTCGGGATGGCTACACCTTC. This translates into CASSGPSTRDGYTF.